Listed below are T cell receptor beta chains from one sample, sequenced in a study of shared clonotypes between healthy human individuals. Repertoires were generated with immunoSEQ multiplex PCR, while TCRdb's copy carries only in-frame clones and drops some. This table has about 490,000 clones, 81% appearing once. Source material: PBMCs. The receptors derive from a woman aged 40 to 50 in good health. Some clones in this sample may be carry-over from other donors' samples. CDR3s include the opening cysteine and the closing phenylalanine or tryptophan. Each record gives: J gene, clone size, D gene, V gene, CDR3 protein, CDR3 DNA. A D gene is named only where the DNA matches it firmly. The size of a clone is reported for some rows only, either as once, few or many, or as a class for expanded clones.

j_gene: TRBJ1-3
abundance: NA
d_gene: NA
v_gene: TRBV28
CDR3aa: CASSFLRTTGNTIYF
CDR3nt: TGTGCCAGCAGTTTCCTTCGAACGACTGGAAACACCATATATTTT

j_gene: TRBJ2-1
abundance: NA
d_gene: TRBD2
v_gene: TRBV29-1
CDR3aa: CSVVGGAGVFGGMDEQFF
CDR3nt: TGCAGCGTTGTCGGGGGAGCGGGAGTTTTCGGGGGTATGGATGAGCAGTTCTTC

j_gene: TRBJ1-3
abundance: NA
d_gene: NA
v_gene: TRBV5-1
CDR3aa: CASSLSGYGNTIYF
CDR3nt: TGCGCCAGCAGCTTGTCAGGGTACGGAAACACCATATATTTT

j_gene: TRBJ2-1
abundance: many
d_gene: TRBD2
v_gene: TRBV7-9
CDR3aa: CASSLPLAGAYNEQFF
CDR3nt: TGTGCCAGCAGCCTCCCCCTAGCGGGAGCCTACAATGAGCAGTTCTTC

j_gene: TRBJ2-1
abundance: NA
d_gene: NA
v_gene: TRBV7-9
CDR3aa: CASSQGLPAYNEQFF
CDR3nt: TGTGCCAGCAGCCAGGGACTTCCAGCCTACAATGAGCAGTTCTTC

j_gene: TRBJ2-3
abundance: once
d_gene: NA
v_gene: TRBV10-1
CDR3aa: CASSESGDGGAQYF
CDR3nt: TGCGCCAGCAGTGAGTCGGGGGACGGAGGGGCGCAGTATTTT

j_gene: TRBJ2-7
abundance: few
d_gene: TRBD1
v_gene: TRBV30
CDR3aa: CAWTARTGLGFLPGRYYEQYF
CDR3nt: TGTGCCTGGACCGCACGGACAGGGTTGGGCTTTCTACCCGGACGTTATTACGAGCAGTACTTC

j_gene: TRBJ2-3
abundance: once
d_gene: NA
v_gene: TRBV2
CDR3aa: CASRGNTDTQYF
CDR3nt: TGTGCCAGCAGAGGAAACACAGATACGCAGTATTTT

j_gene: TRBJ1-1
abundance: NA
d_gene: TRBD1
v_gene: TRBV29-1
CDR3aa: CSVEDLGTGYTEAFF
CDR3nt: TGCAGCGTTGAAGATTTGGGGACAGGGTACACTGAAGCTTTCTTT

j_gene: TRBJ2-5
abundance: few
d_gene: NA
v_gene: TRBV5-1
CDR3aa: CASSFRSQETQYF
CDR3nt: TGCGCCAGCAGCTTCAGGTCCCAAGAGACCCAGTACTTC

j_gene: TRBJ2-7
abundance: NA
d_gene: NA
v_gene: TRBV6-6
CDR3aa: CASSPTAAYEQYF
CDR3nt: TGTGCCAGCAGTCCAACGGCGGCCTACGAGCAGTACTTC

j_gene: TRBJ1-5
abundance: NA
d_gene: NA
v_gene: TRBV13
CDR3aa: CASSLGQVGSAQHF
CDR3nt: TGTGCCAGCAGCTTAGGGCAGGTTGGCTCAGCCCAGCATTTT

j_gene: TRBJ1-5
abundance: NA
d_gene: NA
v_gene: TRBV6-6
CDR3aa: CAVGDSSNQPQHF
CDR3nt: TGTGCCGTAGGAGACAGCTCCAATCAGCCCCAGCATTTT

j_gene: TRBJ1-1
abundance: few
d_gene: NA
v_gene: TRBV18
CDR3aa: CASSPSQLGTEAFF
CDR3nt: TGTGCCAGCTCACCCAGTCAGCTGGGCACTGAAGCTTTCTTT

j_gene: TRBJ2-3
abundance: NA
d_gene: TRBD2
v_gene: TRBV5-1
CDR3aa: CASSPLAGDSTDTQYF
CDR3nt: TGCGCCAGCAGCCCCCTAGCGGGAGATAGCACAGATACGCAGTATTTT

j_gene: TRBJ2-7
abundance: NA
d_gene: TRBD2
v_gene: TRBV14
CDR3aa: CASSQELAGARYEQYF
CDR3nt: TGTGCCAGCAGCCAAGAACTAGCGGGAGCCAGATACGAGCAGTACTTC

j_gene: TRBJ1-5
abundance: NA
d_gene: NA
v_gene: TRBV30
CDR3aa: CAWSTVAYQPQHF
CDR3nt: TGTGCCTGGTCCACAGTGGCCTATCAGCCCCAGCATTTT

j_gene: TRBJ2-5
abundance: NA
d_gene: NA
v_gene: TRBV7-9
CDR3aa: CAARVANQETQYF
CDR3nt: TGTGCCGCGAGGGTAGCGAATCAAGAGACCCAGTACTTC

j_gene: TRBJ2-7
abundance: NA
d_gene: TRBD1
v_gene: TRBV7-2
CDR3aa: CASSPQGGLYEQYF
CDR3nt: TGTGCCAGCAGCCCACAGGGGGGACTGTACGAGCAGTACTTC

j_gene: TRBJ1-1
abundance: NA
d_gene: NA
v_gene: TRBV2
CDR3aa: CASSEALGGKAFF
CDR3nt: TGTGCCAGCAGTGAAGCGCTCGGGGGTAAAGCTTTCTTT

j_gene: TRBJ2-3
abundance: NA
d_gene: TRBD2
v_gene: TRBV9
CDR3aa: CASSVGLAGGPDTQYF
CDR3nt: TGTGCCAGCAGCGTCGGACTAGCGGGAGGGCCGGATACGCAGTATTTT

j_gene: TRBJ1-3
abundance: NA
d_gene: NA
v_gene: TRBV2
CDR3aa: CASSEQGNGNTIYF
CDR3nt: TGTGCCAGCAGTGAGCAGGGGAATGGAAACACCATATATTTT

j_gene: TRBJ2-7
abundance: NA
d_gene: NA
v_gene: TRBV2
CDR3aa: CASSEVGFAYF
CDR3nt: TGTGCCAGCAGTGAAGTAGGGTTCGCGTACTTC

j_gene: TRBJ1-1
abundance: many
d_gene: NA
v_gene: TRBV7-6
CDR3aa: CASSSLWGEAFF
CDR3nt: TGTGCCAGCAGCTCCTTATGGGGTGAAGCTTTCTTT

j_gene: TRBJ2-5
abundance: many
d_gene: NA
v_gene: TRBV5-6
CDR3aa: CASSLGSTETQYF
CDR3nt: TGTGCCAGCAGCTTGGGCTCGACAGAGACCCAGTACTTC

j_gene: TRBJ2-1
abundance: NA
d_gene: NA
v_gene: TRBV4-2
CDR3aa: CASSQVPGRNSYNEQFF
CDR3nt: TGTGCCAGCAGCCAAGTCCCTGGGAGAAACTCCTACAATGAGCAGTTCTTC

j_gene: TRBJ1-2
abundance: NA
d_gene: NA
v_gene: TRBV2
CDR3aa: CASTSQVSDYGYTF
CDR3nt: TGTGCCAGCACCTCCCAGGTTTCGGACTATGGCTACACCTTC

j_gene: TRBJ1-4
abundance: NA
d_gene: NA
v_gene: TRBV10-3
CDR3aa: CAISESRGNNEKLFF
CDR3nt: TGTGCCATCAGTGAGTCACGGGGAAATAATGAAAAACTGTTTTTT

j_gene: TRBJ2-2
abundance: NA
d_gene: NA
v_gene: TRBV19
CDR3aa: CASSTGITGELFF
CDR3nt: TGTGCCAGTAGTACAGGGATAACCGGGGAGCTGTTTTTT

j_gene: TRBJ2-7
abundance: NA
d_gene: TRBD1
v_gene: TRBV25-1
CDR3aa: CASSGTGRGYEQYF
CDR3nt: TGTGCCAGCAGTGGGACAGGGAGAGGCTACGAGCAGTACTTC

j_gene: TRBJ2-2
abundance: once
d_gene: NA
v_gene: TRBV30
CDR3aa: CAWRRGLGQSNTGELFF
CDR3nt: TGTGCCTGGAGGCGGGGACTGGGGCAATCGAACACCGGGGAGCTGTTTTTT

j_gene: TRBJ2-3
abundance: NA
d_gene: TRBD2
v_gene: TRBV11-3
CDR3aa: CASSLGGSGDRDTQYF
CDR3nt: TGTGCCAGCAGCTTAGGAGGCAGCGGGGATCGAGATACGCAGTATTTT

j_gene: TRBJ1-2
abundance: many
d_gene: NA
v_gene: TRBV5-5
CDR3aa: CASSPRANYGYTF
CDR3nt: TGTGCCAGCAGCCCCAGGGCAAACTATGGCTACACCTTC

j_gene: TRBJ2-1
abundance: NA
d_gene: TRBD2
v_gene: TRBV7-2
CDR3aa: CASSWGSGRALNEQFF
CDR3nt: TGTGCCAGCAGCTGGGGTAGCGGGAGGGCCCTGAATGAGCAGTTCTTC

j_gene: TRBJ1-5
abundance: NA
d_gene: NA
v_gene: TRBV18
CDR3aa: CASSPPVGAGQPQHF
CDR3nt: TGTGCCAGCTCACCACCGGTCGGGGCTGGCCAGCCCCAGCATTTT

j_gene: TRBJ1-1
abundance: NA
d_gene: NA
v_gene: TRBV4-3
CDR3aa: CASSQKVDTEAFF
CDR3nt: TGCGCCAGCAGCCAGAAGGTAGACACTGAAGCTTTCTTT

j_gene: TRBJ2-2
abundance: NA
d_gene: NA
v_gene: TRBV19
CDR3aa: CASSIEEGELFF
CDR3nt: TGTGCCAGTAGTATAGAAGAGGGGGAGCTGTTTTTT

j_gene: TRBJ2-7
abundance: NA
d_gene: TRBD2
v_gene: TRBV13
CDR3aa: CASSVGLAALDPYEQYF
CDR3nt: TGTGCCAGCAGCGTGGGACTAGCGGCCCTCGATCCCTACGAGCAGTACTTC

j_gene: TRBJ2-3
abundance: NA
d_gene: TRBD2
v_gene: TRBV2
CDR3aa: CASSERAGGRTDTQYF
CDR3nt: TGTGCCAGCAGTGAACGGGCGGGAGGGCGCACAGATACGCAGTATTTT

j_gene: TRBJ2-7
abundance: NA
d_gene: NA
v_gene: TRBV27
CDR3aa: CASSFRTTPTTSYEQYF
CDR3nt: TGTGCCAGCAGTTTCCGGACAACACCTACCACCTCCTACGAGCAGTACTTC

j_gene: TRBJ1-1
abundance: NA
d_gene: TRBD1
v_gene: TRBV5-4
CDR3aa: CASSLGPGQGDTEAFF
CDR3nt: TGTGCCAGCAGCTTGGGGCCAGGACAGGGGGACACTGAAGCTTTCTTT

j_gene: TRBJ2-2
abundance: NA
d_gene: NA
v_gene: TRBV7-7
CDR3aa: CASSPGRANTGELFF
CDR3nt: TGTGCTAGCAGCCCTGGTAGGGCGAACACCGGGGAGCTGTTTTTT

j_gene: TRBJ2-2
abundance: NA
d_gene: NA
v_gene: TRBV18
CDR3aa: CASSPNLEGGELFF
CDR3nt: TGTGCCAGCTCACCAAACCTCGAGGGCGGGGAGCTGTTTTTT

j_gene: TRBJ2-1
abundance: NA
d_gene: TRBD2
v_gene: TRBV7-9
CDR3aa: CASSFTSGKEQFF
CDR3nt: TGTGCCAGCAGCTTCACTAGCGGGAAAGAGCAGTTCTTC

j_gene: TRBJ2-7
abundance: NA
d_gene: TRBD2
v_gene: TRBV6-5
CDR3aa: CASSRKRDRSYEQYF
CDR3nt: TGTGCCAGCAGTCGAAAGCGGGATCGGTCCTACGAGCAGTACTTC

j_gene: TRBJ1-1
abundance: NA
d_gene: NA
v_gene: TRBV5-4
CDR3aa: CASSLGGGLGTEAFF
CDR3nt: TGTGCCAGCAGCTTGGGTGGGGGGCTCGGCACTGAAGCTTTCTTT